Following are 12 T cell receptor beta chains from one sample sequenced in a study of human T cells and chemical hapten exposure. One entry per CDR3 protein results from TCRdb running MiXCR on the RACE reads. The sample contains tens of thousands of distinct CDR3 sequences, 9.5% to 12% of which appear only once. Time point: patch test 1, 2 weeks after DPC sensitization. The treatment was: therapeutic diphenylcyclopropenone sensitization with weekly scalp DPC. Someone pulled total RNA out of unfractionated whole blood. Sequencing used whole blood, obtained in connection with sensitization to the hapten diphenylcyclopropenone (DPC). All receptors derive from a woman aged 40 to 50 with alopecia areata. Some clones in this sample may be carry-over from other donors' samples.

This clonotype was detected many times. The CDR3 here is CASKQETQYF. As DNA, the CDR3 is TGTGCCAGCAAACAAGAGACCCAGTACTTC. This chain connects TRBV28 to TRBJ2-5; D remains unclear. The germline V gene encodes CDR1 MDHEN and CDR2 SYDVKM. V was clipped by 7 bases and J by 2 bases, with 2 bases between them. This CDR3 has 10 residues.

CDR3 loop: CSVAQDRNTEAFF. In DNA form, the CDR3 reads TGCAGCGTGGCACAGGATAGGAACACTGAAGCTTTCTTT. V gene TRBV29-1 combines with J gene TRBJ1-1; D might be TRBD1 (5 bases). This CDR3 has 13 residues. Germline V gene lookup returns CDR1 SQVTM and CDR2 ANQGSEA. Trimming shortened V by 6 bases and J by 1 base, and 12 bases separated the two germline ends.

V is TRBV10-3 and J is TRBJ2-3; a possible D gene is TRBD1 (5 bases). The germline gives CDR1 ENHRY, CDR2 SYGVKD. The CDR3 consists of 12 residues. Trimming took 7 bases from V and 4 from J, leaving 9 bases between them. CDR3 coding DNA: TGTGCCATCAAGGACACTTCAGATACGCAGTATTTT. This sequence encodes CAIKDTSDTQYF.

This chain joins TRBV18 and TRBJ1-2; 8 bases agree with TRBD1. Germline CDR1 and CDR2: KGHSH and LQKENI. The CDR3 is 15 amino acids. V lost 5 bases, J lost 6 bases, and 11 bases stayed unmatched. In DNA form, the CDR3 reads TGTGCCAGCTCAGCTGCAGACAGGGGTTATGATGGCTACACCTTC. It translates to CASSAADRGYDGYTF.

This clonotype was seen ten or more times. This CDR3 is CASRGDTYGYTF. CDR3 coding DNA: TGTGCCAGCAGAGGAGACACCTATGGCTACACCTTC. This chain links TRBV2 with TRBJ1-2, with unresolved D. The CDR3 spans 12 residues. Germline CDR1 reads SNHLY; CDR2 reads FYNNEI. The V and J ends lost 6 bases and 4 bases respectively, with 9 bases between them.

This clonotype has only a few counts. V is TRBV18 and J is TRBJ1-3, with 9 bases identical to TRBD1. Germline trimming cut 3 bases from V and 5 bases from J; bases unmatched to any gene: 2. This CDR3 is 14 amino acids long. Germline V gene sequence: CDR1 KGHSH, CDR2 LQKENI. CDR3 sequence: CASSPGTGRNTIYF. In DNA, the CDR3 is TGTGCCAGCTCACCGGGGACAGGGAGAAACACCATATATTTT.

This clonotype was seen a few times. J is TRBJ1-1 and V is TRBV4-1, with TRBD1 as a possible D gene (5 bases). Germline lookup yields CDR1 MGHRA and CDR2 YSYEKL. CDR3 length equals 16 residues. V lost 3 bases and J 1 base, leaving 15 bases between the germline ends. CDR3 DNA sequence: TGCGCCAGCAGCCAGTTTTACAGGAGATCGAACACTGAAGCTTTCTTT. Its translation: CASSQFYRRSNTEAFF.

J is TRBJ2-1 and V is TRBV20-1, with D possibly being TRBD1 or TRBD2 (5 bases each). V was clipped by 1 base and J by 2 bases, with 12 bases between them. Per the germline V gene, CDR1 is DFQATT and CDR2 is SNEGSKA (reference sequence). This CDR3 comprises 15 residues. The chain's CDR3 is CSARGGRQAYNEQFF. CDR3 in DNA: TGCAGTGCTAGAGGGGGACGCCAGGCCTACAATGAGCAGTTCTTC.

This clonotype was recorded at least ten times. The V call is TRBV2, the J call TRBJ2-5; D ambiguous. The germline CDR1 and CDR2 sequences are SNHLY and FYNNEI. V lost 2 bases and J lost 7, with 14 bases in between. This CDR3 region has 14 residues. In nucleotides, the CDR3 is TGTGCCAGCAGTGAATCCTCTAGGGCTGCGACCCAGTACTTC. It translates to CASSESSRAATQYF.

This clonotype was found many times. The chain carries TRBV12-3 or TRBV12-4 and TRBJ2-5; perhaps TRBD2 as D (6 bases). Trimming removed 7 bases from V and 0 bases from J, with 12 bases in between. The CDR3 consists of 14 residues. CDR3 nucleotide sequence: TGTGCCAGCAAGATAGCGGACCACCAAGAGACCCAGTACTTC. Its translation: CASKIADHQETQYF.

This clonotype was counted at least ten times. The CDR3 region has the DNA TGTGCCAGCAGTGGACAGGGAAGCACCGGGGAGCTGTTTTTT. Its protein is CASSGQGSTGELFF. The rearrangement joins TRBV12-3 or TRBV12-4 to TRBJ2-2; 8 bases align to TRBD1. The CDR3 consists of 14 residues. Trimming took 5 bases from V and 4 from J; bases not matched to a gene: 3.

This clonotype has more than one count but fewer than ten. The rearrangement uses TRBV7-6 and TRBJ1-6; D gene ambiguous. Deletions cut 4 bases from V and 10 bases from J, with 23 bases between. This CDR3 region has 17 residues. The germline CDR1 and CDR2 sequences are SGHVS and FNYEAQ. DNA for the CDR3: TGTGCCAGCAGCTCCGACTCCAAGGGAGGACGAAGATCACCCCTCCACTTT. Translating it yields CASSSDSKGGRRSPLHF.